The clone carrying this T cell receptor beta chain was recorded many times. As yet, its antigen is unknown. Germline V lookup: CDR1 LNHNV, CDR2 YYDKDF (reference sequence). Trimming left V 0 bases short and J 1 base short, with 10 bases between. The CDR3 extends over 16 amino acids. Based on a CD8+CD4-CCR7+CD45RA+ profile, naive CD8 T cells were sorted. This record comes from a study of molecular identifiers for immune sequencing clone quantification. Overall study findings and caveats: Over 97% of CMV-specific effector molecules, but under 1% of naive ones, were in clones above 20 copies. One cell's worth of spiked Jurkat TCR RNA was reportedly detectable among 900,000 to 1,000,000 naive cells.

Methods described previously, with TCR primers listed, were used for bulk TCR libraries. TCRdb used MiXCR to reprocess the PCR reads, holding one entry per CDR3 protein. Of under 650,000 distinct CDR3 sequences in the sample, about 20% were seen once. The chain uses TRBV15 and TRBJ1-5, with D maybe TRBD1 (5 bases). The sequence came from a human donor in good health. Some libraries in this study had Jurkat cell RNA spiked in. Source material: naive CD8+ T cells from blood, with Jurkat cell RNA spiked in. The subset denotes: FACS-sorted CD8+CD4-CCR7+CD45RA+ naive T cells. In DNA, the CDR3 is TGTGCCACCAGCAGAGACAGGGTGGAGAGCAATCAGCCCCAGCATTTT. Translated: CATSRDRVESNQPQHF.